This TCR beta chain came from a study of blood T cells in healthy people across ages. Overall study results and limits: Higher diversity, along with more naive CD4+ cells, distinguished long-lived donors from aged donors.

As to this clonotype: The antigen is not known.

PCR was performed a second time for about 6 to 11 cycles using a sample-barcoded 5' primer and a J-beta primer mix. Each cDNA molecule, via a template-switch adaptor with 12 random nucleotides, was tagged. TCRdb independently ran MiXCR on the 5' RACE reads; one entry per CDR3 protein. This table holds 1.5 million to 2 million distinct CDR3 sequences, roughly 32% found once. Sequenced: blood. The sequence came from a woman aged 25 to 39 in good health.

The CDR3 DNA reads as TGCGCCAGCAGCTTGGTTCAGGGCAACTCCGAGCAGTACTTC. Translation: CASSLVQGNSEQYF. The chain recombines TRBV5-1 with TRBJ2-5; tentatively, D is TRBD1 (5 bases). The J call could be wrong; TRBJ2-7 is a better fit for the DNA end. Germline V CDR1 and CDR2: SGHRS, YFSETQ. The CDR3 is 14 residues long.